Below are 20 T cell receptor beta chains sequenced from a single sample in a study of blood T cell repertoires in COVID-19. TCRdb's table, derived via immunoSEQ multiplex PCR, lists solely in-frame clones and lacks some. The sample gives 150,000 to 200,000 clones, around 80% of which show up once; more than 9.5% is in the top ten. The source material was peripheral blood. These receptor sequences come from a man aged 55 to 70 with active or convalescent COVID-19.

This chain links TRBV6-5 with TRBJ1-5; TRBD1 matches at 8 bases. The junction had 4 bases not matched to a gene; V was cut back by 2 bases and J by 4 bases. Germline V lookup: CDR1 MNHEY, CDR2 SVGAGI. The CDR3 totals 15 residues. The CDR3 reads CASSYMGQANQPQHF. The DNA of the CDR3 is TGTGCCAGCAGTTACATGGGACAGGCTAATCAGCCCCAGCATTTT.

This clone came up once. The chain combines TRBV25-1 with TRBJ1-4; the match to TRBD1 covers 9 bases. With 4 bases clipped from V and 8 bases from J, the junction kept 14 bases outside the gene matches. The CDR3 contains 17 residues. CDR1 is MGHDK and CDR2 is SYGVNS in the germline V gene. The CDR3, as DNA: TGTGCCAGCAGTGCGACCCCGGGACAGGGTAAAGGAGAAAAACTGTTTTTT. It specifies CASSATPGQGKGEKLFF. Filled out from reference TRBV25-1 and TRBJ1-4, the complete variable domain reads EADIYQTPRYLVIGTGKKITLECSQTMGHDKMYWYQQDPGMELHLIHYSYGVNSTEKGDLSSESTVSRIRTEHFPLTLESARPSHTSQYLCASSATPGQGKGEKLFFGSGTQLSVL.

The V and J genes are TRBV29-1 and TRBJ2-5; the match to TRBD1 covers 7 bases. This CDR3 spans 14 amino acids. Germline trimming cut 7 bases from V and 0 bases from J; bases unmatched to any gene: 8. Germline CDR1 and CDR2: SQVTM and ANQGSEA. This CDR3 reads CSAIGQAHQETQYF. CDR3 bases: TGCAGCGCCATCGGACAGGCGCACCAAGAGACCCAGTACTTC.

This clone has just a few counts. This chain uses TRBV27 with TRBJ1-2, with D possibly being TRBD1 (5 bases). CDR3 length: 14 residues. Germline CDR1 and CDR2: MNHEY and SMNVEV (reference sequence). Deletions cut 6 bases from V and 8 bases from J, with 19 bases between. CDR3 sequence: CASSPRLGLLGYTF. The CDR3 nucleotides read TGTGCCAGCAGCCCGAGACTGGGACTTCTCGGCTACACCTTC.

The CDR3 loop reads CATSDFGGGYTF. CDR3 bases: TGTGCCACCAGTGATTTCGGAGGGGGCTACACCTTC. V is TRBV24-1 and J is TRBJ1-2; D is unresolved. CDR3 length equals 12 residues. In germline, CDR1 is KGHDR, CDR2 SFDVKD. The V and J ends lost 1 base and 8 bases respectively, with 7 bases between them.

The chain uses TRBV18 and TRBJ2-1; 13 nucleotides match TRBD2. The CDR3 contains 18 residues. Germline values: CDR1 KGHSH, CDR2 LQKENI. V shed 0 bases, J shed 2 bases, and the junction held 4 bases outside the gene matches. This chain's CDR3 is CASSPPGLAGVTYNEQFF. The CDR3 DNA follows: TGTGCCAGCTCACCACCAGGACTAGCGGGAGTTACCTACAATGAGCAGTTCTTC.

The chain is built from TRBV3-1 (or the pseudogene TRBV3-2) and TRBJ2-7; 7 bases fit TRBD2. This CDR3 comprises 18 residues. With 2 bases clipped from V and 0 bases from J, the junction kept 13 bases outside the gene matches. Germline CDR1 LGHDT, CDR2 YNNKEL (reference sequence). CDR3 loop: CASSQRSVAGLSSYEQYF. For the CDR3, the DNA is TGTGCCAGCAGCCAAAGGTCGGTCGCGGGACTAAGCTCCTACGAGCAGTACTTC.

This sequence joins TRBV5-1 and TRBJ2-3, with 15 nucleotides matching TRBD2. The CDR3 consists of 17 residues. The germline V gene encodes CDR1 SGHRS and CDR2 YFSETQ. Trimming took 6 bases from V and 3 from J; bases not matched to a gene: 8. CDR3 bases: TGCGCCAGCAACGCCAGGACTAGCGGGGGGGCAACAGATACGCAGTATTTT. As protein: CASNARTSGGATDTQYF.

V and J are TRBV28 and TRBJ2-1, with a possible D match to TRBD2 (5 bases). Between the trimmed V and J ends, which lost 6 bases and 2 bases, there was a span of 8 bases. CDR1 is MDHEN and CDR2 is SYDVKM in the germline V gene. The CDR3 sequence is 13 residues long. For the CDR3, the DNA is TGTGCCAGCAGGGAGGTAGCCTACAATGAGCAGTTCTTC. Its protein is CASREVAYNEQFF.

The chain links TRBV6-5 to TRBJ1-2, with D unclear. CDR1 is MNHEY and CDR2 is SVGAGI in the germline V gene. Trimming removed 6 bases at V and 1 base at J, with 12 bases between. The CDR3 is 14 residues long. This chain's CDR3 is CASRYAGSNYGYTF. As DNA, the CDR3 is TGTGCCAGCAGGTACGCCGGGAGTAACTATGGCTACACCTTC.

This chain connects TRBV4-1 to TRBJ2-1, with 13 bases that match TRBD2. The CDR3 runs to 15 residues. V was pared by 2 bases and J by 9 bases, with 4 bases of the junction left unmatched. Germline values: CDR1 MGHRA, CDR2 YSYEKL. Written as DNA, the CDR3 is TGCGCCAGCAGCCAACGGACTAGCGGGAGTGTTGAGCAGTTCTTC. This gives the protein CASSQRTSGSVEQFF.

The chain carries TRBV6-1 and TRBJ2-7; 12 nucleotides match TRBD1. CDR1 MNHNS and CDR2 SASEGT come from the germline V gene. The CDR3 consists of 14 residues. V lost 6 bases to trimming and J lost 5 bases; unmatched junction nucleotides: 5. As DNA, the CDR3 is TGTGCCAGCAGAACCGGGACAGGGGGCAACGAGCAGTACTTC. Its translation: CASRTGTGGNEQYF.

This chain joins TRBV19 and TRBJ2-5; no clear D gene. Trimming shortened V by 4 bases and J by 2 bases, and 8 bases separated the two germline ends. Germline V gives CDR1 LNHDA, CDR2 SQIVND (reference sequence). The CDR3 consists of 13 residues. Written as DNA, the CDR3 is TGTGCCAGTAGTACGTTCGTTCAAGAGACCCAGTACTTC. Translated: CASSTFVQETQYF.

This clone has more than one count but fewer than ten. The CDR3: CASSPGETQYF. DNA of the CDR3: TGTGCCAGCAGTCCCGGGGAGACCCAGTACTTC. The V gene is TRBV12-3 or TRBV12-4, the J gene TRBJ2-5; no firm D call. V was clipped by 5 bases and J by 5 bases, with 6 bases between them. The CDR3 loop spans 11 amino acids.

V usage is TRBV3-1 (or the pseudogene TRBV3-2) and J usage is TRBJ2-5; D is ambiguous. The CDR3 extends over 14 amino acids. The germline V gene encodes CDR1 LGHDT and CDR2 YNNKEL (reference sequence). Deletions cut 0 bases from V and 4 bases from J, with 9 bases between. The CDR3 bases are TGTGCCAGCAGCCAAGAGGCGGTCCTAGAGACCCAGTACTTC. This gives the protein CASSQEAVLETQYF.

The rearrangement uses TRBV5-1 and TRBJ2-1, with 7 bases that match TRBD2. The ends lost 0 bases at V and 0 bases at J; junction bases unmatched: 6. Germline assignment: CDR1 SGHRS and CDR2 YFSETQ. This CDR3 has 17 residues. The CDR3, as DNA: TGCGCCAGCAGCTTGGGACTAGCCAGCGACTCCTACAATGAGCAGTTCTTC. Protein product: CASSLGLASDSYNEQFF.

Only one count was recorded for this clone. The chain is built from TRBV9 and TRBJ1-2; 10 bases align to TRBD1. Per the germline V gene, CDR1 is SGDLS and CDR2 is YYNGEE. This CDR3 has 15 residues. Trimming removed 3 bases from V and 2 bases from J; junction bases left unmatched: 4. CDR3: CASSAQGQGNYGYTF. The CDR3 nucleotides are TGTGCCAGCAGCGCCCAGGGACAGGGGAACTATGGCTACACCTTC.

This clone showed up just once. V and J are TRBV4-2 and TRBJ2-5; D is perhaps TRBD1 (6 bases). The CDR3 length is 16 residues. From germline, CDR1 is LGHNA and CDR2 YNFKEQ. Between the trimmed V and J ends, which lost 4 bases and 3 bases, there was a span of 18 bases. In nucleotides, the CDR3 is TGTGCCAGCAGCCTCACGGTGGGGGCAGCCGAAGAGACCCAGTACTTC. Its translation: CASSLTVGAAEETQYF.

The chain is built from TRBV7-9 and TRBJ1-1; no clear D. Germline V gene sequence: CDR1 SEHNR, CDR2 FQNEAQ (reference sequence). Trimming removed 5 bases from V and 4 bases from J, with 11 bases in between. There are 13 residues in the CDR3. The CDR3 region has the DNA TGTGCCAGCAGCCCTACCGTACGCACTGAAGCTTTCTTT. It codes for CASSPTVRTEAFF. The variable domain in full, completed from reference TRBV7-9 and TRBJ1-1, reads DTGVSQNPRHKITKRGQNVTFRCDPISEHNRLYWYRQTLGQGPEFLTYFQNEAQLEKSRLLSDRFSAERPKGSFSTLEIQRTEQGDSAMYLCASSPTVRTEAFFGQGTRLTVV.

The rearrangement joins TRBV5-6 to TRBJ1-2; no firm D call. This CDR3 has 13 amino acids. Trimming took 4 bases from V and 3 from J, leaving 10 bases between them. In germline, CDR1 is SGHDT, CDR2 YYEEEE. The DNA of the CDR3 is TGTGCCAGCAGCGCGGACTCTTACTATGGCTACACCTTC. It is translated as CASSADSYYGYTF.